The 3 T cell receptor beta chains below all came from one sample that was sequenced in a study of Graves' ophthalmopathy and Graves' hyperthyroidism. TCR beta CDR3 amplification used RNA transcripts. First-round RT-PCR used HTBI primers; second-round multiplex PCR followed. TCRdb reprocessed the multiplex PCR reads with MiXCR, giving one entry per CDR3 protein. Among a few hundred thousand distinct CDR3 sequences listed, approximately 15% were seen once. The sequencing sample was made of peripheral blood. The receptor set was obtained from a woman between 18 and 29 years old with stable Graves' hyperthyroidism.

The chain couples TRBV20-1 to TRBJ1-1; D gene uncertain. CDR1 is DFQATT, CDR2 SNEGSKA, per germline (reference sequence). The CDR3 runs 13 residues. The germline V and J ends were trimmed by 2 bases and 4 bases, with 11 bases remaining between them. The CDR3 DNA sequence: TGCAGTGCTAGATACACCGACGGCACTGAAGCTTTCTTT. It encodes CSARYTDGTEAFF.

This clonotype was seen a handful of times. This sequence joins TRBV10-2 and TRBJ1-2; no reliable D call. From germline, CDR1 is WSHSY and CDR2 SAAADI. V lost 4 bases, J lost 5 bases, and 5 bases lay in between. The CDR3 has 11 residues. CDR3 DNA sequence: TGCGCCAGCAGTGCTGATTATGGCTACACCTTC. Translated, it gives CASSADYGYTF.

With regard to this clonotype: One end of the junction varies from germline; a read error may be responsible. The V gene is TRBV6-1, the J gene TRBJ2-7; 14 nucleotides match TRBD2. Germline values: CDR1 MNHNS, CDR2 SASEGT. This CDR3 comprises 15 residues. The CDR3 spells CASSEAGLAGDEQYF. The CDR3 nucleotides read TGTGCCAGCAGTGAAGCGGGACTAGCGGGAGACGAGCAGTACTTT.